Sequencing of this T cell receptor (beta chain) was carried out in a study of a mutant IDH1 vaccine in newly diagnosed glioma. Study-wide results and limits: Alterations occurring in top peripheral T cell clonotypes seemed unrelated to pseudoprogression.

The time point is: week 5, during vaccination. Every vaccination contained 300 ug of the mutant IDH1 20-mer peptide and was paired with topical imiquimod. With respect to this clone: Antigen specificity is unknown.

The germline V gene encodes CDR1 MNHNY and CDR2 SVGAGI (reference sequence). Trimming stripped 6 bases from V and 6 bases from J, with 11 bases between. The CDR3 totals 13 residues. Clones were sequenced by immunoSEQ multiplex PCR, and TCRdb holds only the in-frame ones, with some missing. The sample has fewer than 70,000 clones; around 90% are singletons. The receptor was isolated from a woman aged 40 to 50 with glioma. Specimen: PBMCs, collected from a glioma patient whose treatment included an IDH1 peptide vaccine. This sequence joins TRBV6-6 and TRBJ1-4; the D gene is possibly TRBD1 (6 bases). The chain's CDR3 is CASRDSRDEKLFF. The DNA for the CDR3 is TGTGCCAGCAGGGACAGTAGAGATGAAAAACTGTTTTTT.